Sequencing of this T cell receptor (beta chain) was carried out in a study of cytomegalovirus exposure and HLA in healthy donors. The CDR3 is 13 amino acids. Trimming removed 2 bases from V and 0 bases from J, with 5 bases in between. Germline values: CDR1 GTSNPN, CDR2 SVGIG (reference sequence). PCR involved 60 Vbeta and 13 Jbeta primers. TCRdb's copy holds only in-frame clones and misses some; the assay was immunoSEQ multiplex PCR. The sample has about 87,000 clones; the top ten hold 15%. Notes on this clone: What it binds is unknown.

General study points: A few of the chains that were CMV-associated were confirmed in vitro to be specific for CMV antigens. In terms of immune exposure information, only CMV serostatus was available. In a later analysis, HLA-C alleles had the fewest associated TCRs, DRB1 alleles the most.

The receptor was derived from a man in his forties or fifties in good health and CMV-seropositive. The sample was PBMCs. The chain employs TRBV30 and TRBJ1-3, with D hard to call. CDR3 sequence reads: CAWSYISGNTIYF. The CDR3 DNA is TGTGCCTGGAGTTATATCTCTGGAAACACCATATATTTT.